What follows are 21 T cell receptor beta chains derived from one specimen sequenced in a study of post-analysis software for immune sequencing data. General study points: TRBV segments more frequent in patients than in controls numbered several and included TRBV5-6, TRBV5-1 and TRBV20-1.

Their target antigens are unknown. Included in the TCR beta cDNA libraries were unique molecular identifiers. One entry per CDR3 protein, called by TCRdb with MiXCR from the PCR reads. Among hundreds of thousands of distinct CDR3 sequences, roughly half were seen once, and the ten largest hold 4.6%. Sequencing used blood. Receptors were obtained from a girl aged 5-17 years with multiple sclerosis.

This clonotype has a handful of counts. The CDR3 sequence: CASSLGYGFDYGYTF. The CDR3 coding sequence is TGTGCCAGCAGCTTAGGGTACGGGTTTGACTATGGCTACACCTTC. The chain joins TRBV7-2 to TRBJ1-2; D call uncertain. V dropped 1 base and J dropped 3 bases, with 12 bases sitting between them. This CDR3 has 15 residues. The germline CDR1 and CDR2 sequences are SGHTA and FQGNSA.

The chain joins TRBV29-1 to TRBJ2-1; TRBD2 is a possible D gene (5 bases). The CDR3 covers 14 residues. The germline V gene has CDR1 SQVTM and CDR2 ANQGSEA. Trimming shortened V by 2 bases and J by 8 bases, and 16 bases separated the two germline ends. The CDR3 loop is CSVEQLATLDEQFF. CDR3 sequence (DNA): TGCAGCGTTGAACAGCTAGCCACCTTGGATGAGCAGTTCTTC.

This clonotype turned up a few times. The chain combines TRBV6-5 with TRBJ2-3, with 7 bases aligning to TRBD1. This CDR3 is built from 15 residues. J gave up 4 bases and V 2 bases, and 6 bases lay outside the gene matches. Germline CDR1 MNHEY, CDR2 SVGAGI. DNA for the CDR3: TGTGCCAGCAGTTACGGGACAGAGCTTCCAGATACGCAGTATTTT. Its translation is CASSYGTELPDTQYF.

The chain links TRBV2 to TRBJ2-4; the match to TRBD1 covers 7 bases. Per the germline V gene, CDR1 is SNHLY and CDR2 is FYNNEI. The trim removed 4 bases at V and 0 bases at J, leaving 6 bases unmatched. This CDR3 contains 16 residues. For the CDR3, the DNA is TGTGCCAGCAGTGTGGACAGGCGGCTAGCCAAAAACATTCAGTACTTC. Protein: CASSVDRRLAKNIQYF.

The chain carries TRBV5-1 and TRBJ2-5; 13 bases are a match to TRBD2. The V gene end was trimmed by 4 bases and the J gene end by 5 bases; junction bases not matched to a gene: 8. This CDR3 has 16 residues. Germline V CDR1 and CDR2: SGHRS, YFSETQ. The CDR3 spells CASSHGLAGEGETQYF. The CDR3 DNA reads TGCGCCAGCAGCCATGGACTAGCGGGGGAGGGTGAGACCCAGTACTTC.

This clonotype has only a few counts. The J gene is TRBJ2-5, the V gene TRBV29-1; D is unresolved. The length of the CDR3 is 13 residues. Germline V gene lookup returns CDR1 SQVTM and CDR2 ANQGSEA. V gave up 0 bases and J gave up 4 bases, with 9 bases separating them. The CDR3 protein is CSVEEMVRETQYF. In nucleotides, the CDR3 is TGCAGCGTTGAAGAAATGGTTAGAGAGACCCAGTACTTC.

The genes are TRBV5-1 and TRBJ2-3; D perhaps matches TRBD1 (6 bases). Between the trimmed V and J ends, which lost 5 bases and 2 bases, there was a span of 15 bases. The CDR3 consists of 15 residues. Germline V CDR1 and CDR2: SGHRS, YFSETQ. The CDR3 region has the DNA TGCGCCAGCAGGCAAACAGGGACGATCACAGATACGCAGTATTTT. Translated: CASRQTGTITDTQYF.

This sequence joins TRBV5-1 and TRBJ2-5, with 8 positions matching TRBD1. The better agreement between TRBJ2-7 and the DNA end casts doubt on the J call. This CDR3 region has 14 residues. The germline V gene has CDR1 SGHRS and CDR2 YFSETQ. The CDR3 region is CASSSGQGKDEQYF. As DNA, the CDR3 is TGCGCCAGCAGCTCCGGACAGGGTAAGGACGAGCAGTACTTC.

The chain uses TRBV2 and TRBJ2-1; D unclear. Germline V gene sequence: CDR1 SNHLY, CDR2 FYNNEI. This CDR3 contains 10 residues. With 4 bases removed from V and 8 bases from J, the gap between germline ends came to 3 bases. The CDR3 spells CASSVYEQFF. The CDR3 region has the DNA TGTGCCAGCAGTGTATATGAGCAGTTCTTC.

V gene TRBV4-1 combines with J gene TRBJ2-1, with 10 bases matching TRBD2. Trimming cost V 0 bases and J 8 bases; bases outside gene matches: 4. The CDR3 sequence is 15 residues long. The germline gives CDR1 MGHRA, CDR2 YSYEKL. The CDR3 region has the DNA TGCGCCAGCAGCCAAGAAAGCGGGGGGGCCTATGAGCAGTTCTTC. It yields the protein CASSQESGGAYEQFF.

The chain recombines TRBV6-4 with TRBJ2-1; maybe TRBD2 (7 bases). CDR1 and CDR2 from the germline V gene are MRHNA and SNTAGT. V lost 4 bases, J lost 8 bases, and 18 bases lay in between. The CDR3 consists of 15 residues. The CDR3 nucleotides read TGTGCCAGCAGTGTCTTAAGCGGGAAGGGGGATGAGCAGTTCTTC. Translated, it gives CASSVLSGKGDEQFF.

The chain combines TRBV29-1 with TRBJ1-2, with D uncertain. Germline loops: CDR1 SQVTM, CDR2 ANQGSEA. Trimming removed 4 bases at V and 3 bases at J, with 12 bases between. The CDR3 contains 13 residues. DNA for the CDR3: TGCAGCGTTGGGTCAAGGAACTACTATGGCTACACCTTC. It yields the protein CSVGSRNYYGYTF.

This clonotype was seen a handful of times. The chain joins TRBV12-5 to TRBJ2-5; D is undetermined. The CDR3 totals 17 residues. V shed 0 bases and J shed 5 bases, with 19 bases lying between them. From germline, CDR1 is LGHNT and CDR2 FRNRAP. The CDR3 spells CASGLVPPGRARETQYF. The CDR3 DNA reads TGTGCTAGTGGTTTGGTTCCCCCGGGCCGGGCGAGGGAGACCCAGTACTTC.

The J gene is TRBJ1-2, the V gene TRBV6-5; 7 bases agree with TRBD1. The CDR3 contains 14 residues. The V segment lost 2 bases and the J segment 8 bases; nucleotides outside the gene matches: 8. Germline V gene lookup returns CDR1 MNHEY and CDR2 SVGAGI. This chain's CDR3 is CASSYGTVRGGYTF. The CDR3 nucleotides read TGTGCCAGCAGTTACGGGACAGTGAGGGGGGGCTACACCTTC.

The chain uses TRBV7-3 and TRBJ2-5, with 9 nucleotides matching TRBD1. The J call may be incorrect, as the DNA end agrees better with TRBJ2-7. The CDR3 consists of 15 residues. The germline CDR1 and CDR2 sequences are SGHTA and FQGTGA. In nucleotides, the CDR3 is TGTGCCAGCAGCTTAGTCGGGACAGGGTCCCACGAGCAGTACTTC. As protein: CASSLVGTGSHEQYF.

The chain couples TRBV27 to TRBJ2-1; 7 nucleotides line up with TRBD1. The germline CDR1 and CDR2 sequences are MNHEY and SMNVEV (reference sequence). Germline trimming cut 2 bases from V and 8 bases from J; bases unmatched to any gene: 12. This CDR3 contains 16 residues. Written as DNA, the CDR3 is TGTGCCAGCAGTTTACGGGGAGAGGGGGCGCGTCATGAGCAGTTCTTC. It is translated as CASSLRGEGARHEQFF.

About this clonotype itself: This CDR3 is missing its conserved last phenylalanine or tryptophan, likely due to a read error. The rearrangement uses TRBV5-1 and TRBJ2-5; no clear D. Trimming removed 0 bases at V and 5 bases at J, with 14 bases between. Germline assignment: CDR1 SGHRS and CDR2 YFSETQ. CDR3 length equals 15 residues. The CDR3 nucleotides are TGCGCCAGCAGCTTGGTCATGCGTCACGAGGAGACCCAGTACATC. Protein: CASSLVMRHEETQYI.

The chain combines TRBV5-6 with TRBJ2-1; D is unresolved. The assigned J gene may be wrong: the sequence end matches TRBJ2-7 better. This CDR3 spans 13 amino acids. The germline CDR1 and CDR2 sequences are SGHDT and YYEEEE. This CDR3 reads CASSLTSNNEQYF. The CDR3 DNA reads TGTGCCAGCAGCCTTACCTCGAACAATGAGCAGTACTTC.

This clonotype has a handful of counts. The rearrangement links TRBV5-1 to TRBJ1-2; D unresolved. Per germline, CDR1 SGHRS and CDR2 YFSETQ. The CDR3 has 13 residues. Between the trimmed V and J ends, which lost 0 bases and 6 bases, there was a span of 9 bases. The CDR3 loop reads CASSLAYTDGYTF. The DNA of the CDR3 is TGCGCCAGCAGCTTGGCCTACACAGATGGCTACACCTTC.

The chain is built from TRBV6-1 and TRBJ2-1; 8 bases match TRBD2. Per germline, CDR1 MNHNS and CDR2 SASEGT. The CDR3 totals 14 residues. J lost 6 bases, V lost 2 bases, and 3 bases had no gene match. The CDR3 region is CASSELAGPNEQFF. The CDR3 DNA is TGTGCCAGCAGTGAACTAGCGGGCCCCAATGAGCAGTTCTTC.

The chain combines TRBV29-1 with TRBJ2-3, with D perhaps assigned TRBD1 or TRBD2 (5 bases each). V lost 7 bases and J 4 bases, leaving 18 bases between the germline ends. CDR1 is SQVTM and CDR2 is ANQGSEA in the germline V gene. The CDR3 runs to 14 residues. In DNA, the CDR3 is TGCAGCGCCCGAGAGGGACGGAGCGCAGATACGCAGTATTTT. It codes for CSAREGRSADTQYF.